The 7 T cell receptor beta chains presented below share a single source sample, sequenced in a study of tumor-infiltrating lymphocytes in glioblastoma multiforme. Three nested ARM-PCR rounds with V-beta and C-beta primers built TCRB libraries. TCRdb re-called the multiplex PCR reads through MiXCR, storing one row per CDR3 protein. There are about 32,000 distinct CDR3 sequences in the sample; 61% occur only once, and around a third lies in the top ten. Sequenced material: brain tumor tissue. The receptors were gathered from a male donor with glioblastoma.

In the case of this clonotype: Likely a read error: the CDR3 ends without its conserved phenylalanine or tryptophan. The chain couples TRBV11-2 to TRBJ2-5; 7 positions agree with TRBD2. The CDR3 sequence is 18 residues long. The germline CDR1 and CDR2 sequences are SGHAT and FQNNGV. V lost 1 base, J lost 4 bases, and 15 bases stayed unmatched. The CDR3 nucleotides read TGTGCCAGCAGCTTAGCCCTGGTGGTGCGGGGGAGCCTAGAGACCCAGTACCTC. It encodes CASSLALVVRGSLETQYL.

The chain recombines TRBV20-1 with TRBJ2-1; 13 bases agree with TRBD2. This CDR3 spans 16 amino acids. Trimming took 7 bases from V and 11 from J; bases not matched to a gene: 17. The germline V gene encodes CDR1 DFQATT and CDR2 SNEGSKA (reference sequence). The CDR3 region has the DNA TGCAGTGTTAGTCGATCGGGACTAGCGGGAATGAATAAGCAGTTCTTC. As protein: CSVSRSGLAGMNKQFF.

Concerning this clonotype: Relative to the germline gene, one junction end is altered; a read error may explain this. CDR3 nucleotide sequence: TGTGCCATCGGCCCGAGCTACGAGCAGTACTTT. It encodes CAIGPSYEQYF. The chain is built from TRBV10-3 and TRBJ2-7; D is unresolved. Germline V gives CDR1 ENHRY, CDR2 SYGVKD. The CDR3 runs to 11 residues.

As concerns this clonotype: The CDR3 carries no conserved terminal phenylalanine or tryptophan, so it likely arises from a read error. This sequence joins TRBV6-1 and TRBJ2-7; 10 bases match TRBD1. CDR1 is MNHNS, CDR2 SASEGT, per germline. The CDR3 has 15 amino acids. Trimming cost V 6 bases and J 6 bases; bases outside gene matches: 11. CDR3 DNA: TGTGCCAGCAGCTCGCCCGGGACAGGGGTTTTCGAGCAGTACTGC. The encoded protein is CASSSPGTGVFEQYC.

As to this clonotype: This clone may be a read error of a much larger clone one base away. This sequence joins TRBV28 and TRBJ2-7; TRBD1 is a possible D gene (5 bases). Germline lookup yields CDR1 MDHEN and CDR2 SYDVKM. V dropped 8 bases and J dropped 5 bases, with 16 bases sitting between them. CDR3 length equals 13 residues. CDR3 residues: CASGSGAANEQYF. CDR3 coding DNA: TGTGCCAGCGGTTCTGGGGCGGCGAACGAGCAGTACTTC.

The chain is built from TRBV29-1 and TRBJ2-1; 7 bases are shared with TRBD1. From germline, CDR1 is SQVTM and CDR2 ANQGSEA. CDR3 size: 13 residues. The V segment lost 6 bases and the J segment 9 bases; nucleotides outside the gene matches: 11. CDR3 in amino acids: CSVISDRESEQFF. DNA of the CDR3: TGCAGCGTCATCTCCGACAGGGAAAGTGAGCAGTTCTTC.

As regards this clonotype: Relative to the germline gene, one junction end is altered; a read error may explain this. The genes are TRBV29-1 and TRBJ1-4; TRBD1 matches at 8 bases. From germline, CDR1 is SQVTM and CDR2 ANQGSEA. The CDR3 is made up of 14 amino acids. The CDR3 region is CSVGAGGTNEKPFF. As DNA, the CDR3 is TGCAGCGTGGGAGCAGGGGGCACTAATGAAAAACCGTTTTTT.